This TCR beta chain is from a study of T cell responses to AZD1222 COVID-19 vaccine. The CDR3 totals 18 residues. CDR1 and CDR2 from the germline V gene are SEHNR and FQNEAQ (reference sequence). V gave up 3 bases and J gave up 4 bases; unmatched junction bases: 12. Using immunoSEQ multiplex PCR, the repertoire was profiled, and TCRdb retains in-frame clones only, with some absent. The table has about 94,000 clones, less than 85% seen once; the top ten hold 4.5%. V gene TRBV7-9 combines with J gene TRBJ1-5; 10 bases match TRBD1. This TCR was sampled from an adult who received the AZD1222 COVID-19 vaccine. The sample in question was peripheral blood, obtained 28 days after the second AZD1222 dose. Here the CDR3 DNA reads TGTGCCAGCAGCTTCCTTGGGAGGGACAGGGGAGTAAATCAGCCCCAGCATTTT. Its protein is CASSFLGRDRGVNQPQHF.